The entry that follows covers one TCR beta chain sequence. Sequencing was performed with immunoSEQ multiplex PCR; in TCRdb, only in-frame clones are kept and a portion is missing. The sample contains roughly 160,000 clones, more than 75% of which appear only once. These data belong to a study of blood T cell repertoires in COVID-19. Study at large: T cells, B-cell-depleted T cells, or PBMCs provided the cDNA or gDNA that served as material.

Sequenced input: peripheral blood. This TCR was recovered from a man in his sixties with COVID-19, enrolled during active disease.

Here the CDR3 DNA reads TGTGCCAGCAGTTCGCGCCAGGAAGTCATTCAGTACTTC. Protein sequence: CASSSRQEVIQYF. The J gene is TRBJ2-4, the V gene TRBV6-6; D is ambiguous. Germline V CDR1 and CDR2: MNHNY, SVGAGI (reference sequence). V lost 4 bases, J lost 9 bases, and 13 bases lay in between. The CDR3 extends over 13 amino acids.